The clone carrying this T cell receptor (beta chain) showed up just a few times. The antigen remains unidentified. This sample stems from a study of blood T cells in healthy people across ages. General observations from the study: Naive T cell percentage showed a strong correlation with the diversity of TCR beta. The long-lived group displayed more naive CD4+ cells, plus higher diversity, than the aged donors did. Unsorted PBMC input precluded a conclusive naive versus antigen-experienced comparison.

With a J-beta primer mix and a sample-barcoded 5' primer, a second PCR ran about 7 to 11 cycles. Every cDNA was tagged by a template-switch adaptor with 12 random nucleotides. TCRdb redid the calling of the 5' RACE reads with MiXCR, one entry per CDR3 protein. The sample contains about 1.4 million distinct CDR3 sequences, approximately 59% of which appear only once. The CDR3 loop spans 13 amino acids. Germline V CDR1 and CDR2: MGHDK, SYGVNS. The V gene lost 4 bases and the J gene lost 0 bases, with 4 bases spanning the gap. The chain joins TRBV25-1 to TRBJ1-5; no firm D call. The source is a man aged 18 to 30 in good health. Sequenced material: blood. This CDR3 reads CASSGNSNQPQHF. The CDR3 region has the DNA TGTGCCAGCAGTGGGAATAGCAATCAGCCCCAGCATTTT. The variable domain in full, completed from reference TRBV25-1 and TRBJ1-5, reads EADIYQTPRYLVIGTGKKITLECSQTMGHDKMYWYQQDPGMELHLIHYSYGVNSTEKGDLSSESTVSRIRTEHFPLTLESARPSHTSQYLCASSGNSNQPQHFGDGTRLSIL.